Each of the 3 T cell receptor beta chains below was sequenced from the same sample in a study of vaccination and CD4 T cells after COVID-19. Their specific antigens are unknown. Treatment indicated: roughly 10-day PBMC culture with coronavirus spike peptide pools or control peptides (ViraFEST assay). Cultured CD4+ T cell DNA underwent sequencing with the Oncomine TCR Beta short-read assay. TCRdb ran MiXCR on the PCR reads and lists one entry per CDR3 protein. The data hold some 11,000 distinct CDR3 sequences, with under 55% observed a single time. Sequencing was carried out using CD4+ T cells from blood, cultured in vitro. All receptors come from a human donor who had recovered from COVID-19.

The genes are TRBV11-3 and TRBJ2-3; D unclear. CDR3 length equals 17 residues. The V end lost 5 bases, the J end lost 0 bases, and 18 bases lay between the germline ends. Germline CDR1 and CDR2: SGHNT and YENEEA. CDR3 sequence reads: CASSDPFDNSSTDTQYF. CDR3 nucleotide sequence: TGTGCCAGCAGCGATCCCTTTGACAACTCTAGCACAGATACGCAGTATTTT.

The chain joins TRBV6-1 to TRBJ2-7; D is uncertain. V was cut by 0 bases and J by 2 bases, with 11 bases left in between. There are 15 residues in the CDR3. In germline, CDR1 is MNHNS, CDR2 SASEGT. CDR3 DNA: TGTGCCAGCAGTGAAGCGGTTCTCAGAACCTACGAGCAGTACTTC. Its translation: CASSEAVLRTYEQYF.

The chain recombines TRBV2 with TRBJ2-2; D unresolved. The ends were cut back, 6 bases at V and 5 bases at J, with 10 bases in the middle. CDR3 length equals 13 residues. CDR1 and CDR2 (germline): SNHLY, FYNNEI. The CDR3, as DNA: TGTGCCAGCAGCGTCAGTCGTACCGGGGAGCTGTTTTTT. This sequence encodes CASSVSRTGELFF.